The subject of this entry is one T cell receptor beta chain. What it binds is unknown. The data derive from a study of cytomegalovirus exposure and HLA in healthy donors. Study-wide points: The study recorded 150 to 200 TCR beta chains that were cytomegalovirus-associated.

Germline assignment: CDR1 SGHRS and CDR2 YFSETQ. There are 22 residues in the CDR3. The V gene end was trimmed by 0 bases and the J gene end by 2 bases; junction bases not matched to a gene: 24. Assay: immunoSEQ multiplex PCR; the TCRdb copy retains only in-frame clones and omits some. This repertoire shows over 100,000 clones, roughly 87% found once; its top ten account for around 1.3%. This TCR was sampled from a woman in her late teens or twenties in good health and CMV-seronegative. This rearrangement joins TRBV5-1 to TRBJ2-3, with 7 bases matching TRBD1. The sequencing sample was made of PBMCs. The CDR3 bases are TGCGCCAGCAGCTTGGGGGCTAGGGGACAGAAACTCTACATATCCTTCACAGATACGCAGTATTTT. This sequence encodes CASSLGARGQKLYISFTDTQYF.